Listed here are 14 T cell receptor beta chains from one sample, sequenced in a study of Graves' ophthalmopathy and Graves' hyperthyroidism. The study amplified TCR beta CDR3 regions using RNA transcripts. Second-round multiplex PCR came after first-round RT-PCR with HTBI primers. Via MiXCR, TCRdb re-called the multiplex PCR reads, giving one row per CDR3 protein. The sample has about 550,000 distinct CDR3 sequences, under 40% seen once. Sequenced input: peripheral blood or thyroid tissue (not recorded which). The source is an adult man with Graves' hyperthyroidism.

This clonotype has more than one count but fewer than ten. The J gene is TRBJ2-2, the V gene TRBV14; D might be TRBD2 (6 bases). The germline CDR1 and CDR2 sequences are SGHDN and FVKESK. The CDR3 runs 15 residues. Trimming stripped 4 bases from V and 2 bases from J, with 11 bases between. The CDR3 sequence: CASSPGTSNTGELFF. DNA for the CDR3: TGTGCCAGCAGCCCCGGGACTTCCAACACCGGGGAGCTGTTTTTT.

This clonotype was recorded only once. Since a much larger clone is just one base distant, this may be a read error. The chain uses TRBV10-3 and TRBJ1-6; TRBD1 matches 9 bases. In germline, CDR1 is ENHRY, CDR2 SYGVKD. This CDR3 comprises 15 residues. The DNA of the CDR3 is TGTGCCAGCAGTGAGAGTGGACAGGGGAATTCACCCCTCCACTTT. It specifies CASSESGQGNSPLHF.

The chain recombines TRBV19 with TRBJ1-2; no firm D call. Trimming took 7 bases from V and 2 from J, leaving 11 bases between them. This CDR3 comprises 13 residues. In germline, CDR1 is LNHDA, CDR2 SQIVND (reference sequence). The CDR3 reads CASTASANYGYTF. The CDR3 bases are TGTGCCAGTACCGCCAGTGCAAACTATGGCTACACCTTC.

The chain joins TRBV19 to TRBJ1-2, with TRBD1 identical over 10 bases. This CDR3 is 17 amino acids long. Germline trimming cut 3 bases from V and 0 bases from J; bases unmatched to any gene: 7. Germline-derived CDR1 and CDR2 are LNHDA and SQIVND (reference sequence). CDR3 loop: CASSIFVGTGANYGYTF. The CDR3 region has the DNA TGTGCCAGTAGTATCTTCGTTGGGACAGGGGCTAACTATGGCTACACCTTC.

This clonotype was seen many times. The rearrangement uses TRBV7-9 and TRBJ1-5; the match to TRBD1 covers 9 bases. Germline loops: CDR1 SEHNR, CDR2 FQNEAQ (reference sequence). The junction had 3 bases not matched to a gene; V was cut back by 2 bases and J by 4 bases. This CDR3 has 15 amino acids. CDR3 DNA: TGTGCCAGCAGCTTATCACAGGGGGCGAATCAGCCCCAGCATTTT. Its translation is CASSLSQGANQPQHF.

This clonotype appeared a few times. CDR3 in DNA: TGTGCCAGTAGTGCCGACGGACAAAGCAATCAGCCCCAGCATTTT. It yields the protein CASSADGQSNQPQHF. This chain links TRBV19 with TRBJ1-5, with D maybe TRBD1 (5 bases). CDR1 is LNHDA, CDR2 SQIVND, per germline (reference sequence). Trimming removed 5 bases at V and 1 base at J, with 12 bases between. CDR3 length: 15 amino acids.

This chain joins TRBV7-6 and TRBJ2-4; perhaps TRBD2 as D (5 bases). V was cut by 8 bases and J by 8 bases, with 19 bases left in between. CDR1 and CDR2 (germline): SGHVS, FNYEAQ. The CDR3 spans 14 residues. The chain's CDR3 is CASSPGPRGYIQYF. As DNA, the CDR3 is TGTGCCAGCTCCCCAGGACCACGGGGATACATTCAGTACTTC. The full variable domain, its missing parts supplied by reference TRBV7-6 and TRBJ2-4, is GAGVSQSPRYKVTKRGQDVALRCDPISGHVSLYWYRQALGQGPEFLTYFNYEAQQDKSGLPNDRFSAERPEGSISTLTIQRTEQRDSAMYRCASSPGPRGYIQYFGAGTRLSVL.

This clonotype has a count of ten or more. The V gene is TRBV5-8, the J gene TRBJ1-6; D is unclear. The germline V and J ends were trimmed by 0 bases and 9 bases, with 10 bases remaining between them. Germline assignment: CDR1 SGHTS and CDR2 YDEGEE. The CDR3 is made up of 14 amino acids. The CDR3 region is CASSLDMLASPLHF. For the CDR3, the DNA is TGTGCCAGCAGCTTGGACATGTTGGCTTCACCCCTCCACTTT.

The table lists this clonotype with many counts. The chain employs TRBV7-8 and TRBJ2-5, with 8 nucleotides matching TRBD1. The ends lost 5 bases at V and 9 bases at J; junction bases unmatched: 14. The germline V gene has CDR1 SGHVS and CDR2 FQNEAQ. CDR3 length: 15 residues. The DNA of the CDR3 is TGTGCCAGCAGCCCTGGACAGGGCTCTCGTTTGGCCCAGTACTTC. Amino acids: CASSPGQGSRLAQYF.

This clonotype was counted many times. This chain connects TRBV12-3 or TRBV12-4 to TRBJ2-5; the D gene is possibly TRBD2 (5 bases). CDR3 length: 14 residues. The ends were cut back, 2 bases at V and 1 base at J, with 8 bases in the middle. The CDR3 sequence is CASSLRGSQETQYF. The CDR3, as DNA: TGTGCCAGCAGTTTACGCGGGTCCCAAGAGACCCAGTACTTC.

The sample holds many counts of this clonotype. CDR3 protein: CASGSNSGANVLTF. The CDR3 DNA reads as TGTGCCAGCGGCAGCAACTCTGGGGCCAACGTCCTGACTTTC. The chain joins TRBV25-1 to TRBJ2-6; D not resolved. The CDR3 is 14 amino acids. With 8 bases removed from V and 0 bases from J, the gap between germline ends came to 8 bases. The germline CDR1 and CDR2 sequences are MGHDK and SYGVNS.

This clonotype has a count of ten or more. Its ends do not fully match the called genes, so a read error is possible. This chain connects TRBV7-9 to TRBJ2-2; 7 bases align to TRBD1. CDR3 length equals 15 residues. Germline V gene sequence: CDR1 SEHNR, CDR2 FQNEAQ (reference sequence). CDR3 protein: CASSLDRTNTGELFF. The CDR3 region has the DNA TGCGCCAGCAGCTTGGACAGGACAAACACCGGGGAGCTGTTTTTT.

The chain carries TRBV5-5 and TRBJ2-2, with TRBD1 matching 10 bases. This CDR3 contains 17 residues. The germline gives CDR1 SGHKS, CDR2 YYEKEE (reference sequence). With 4 bases clipped from V and 3 bases from J, the junction kept 9 bases outside the gene matches. CDR3 sequence reads: CASSLSGQGVYTGELFF. In DNA form, the CDR3 reads TGTGCCAGCAGCCTGTCCGGACAGGGGGTGTACACCGGGGAGCTGTTTTTT.

This sequence joins TRBV2 and TRBJ2-7; TRBD1 might be the D (6 bases). With the DNA end fitting TRBJ2-1 better, the J assignment may be wrong. There are 15 residues in the CDR3. The V gene's germline CDR1 is SNHLY and CDR2 FYNNEI. CDR3: CASSFDRQKYNEQFF. CDR3 coding DNA: TGTGCCAGCTCATTCGACAGGCAGAAGTACAATGAGCAGTTCTTC.